This TCR beta chain was identified during a study of a mutant IDH1 vaccine in newly diagnosed glioma. Whole-study context: At weeks 1, 3, 5, 7, 11, 15, 19 and 23, patients received a vaccination, eight in all.

The V gene end was trimmed by 3 bases and the J gene end by 6 bases; junction bases not matched to a gene: 0. The CDR3 contains 12 residues. Germline V gene lookup returns CDR1 MDHEN and CDR2 SYDVKM. The time point: week 5, during vaccination. The study gave 300 ug of mutant IDH1 20-mer peptide per vaccine dose, with topical imiquimod. In the case of this clone: The antigen remains undetermined. The sample has other DNA sequences that encode this CDR3 too.

Some clones are missing from TCRdb's copy, which holds only in-frame ones; the method was immunoSEQ multiplex PCR. The data contain roughly 72,000 clones, roughly nine tenths of them singletons. This TCR was recovered from a woman between 50 and 59 years old with glioma. This chain joins TRBV28 and TRBJ2-3; 7 nucleotides match TRBD2. This specimen consisted of PBMCs, obtained from a glioma patient whose treatment included an IDH1 peptide vaccine. CDR3 sequence: CASSLGGDTQYF. CDR3 DNA: TGTGCCAGCAGTTTGGGGGGGGATACGCAGTATTTT.